This T cell receptor (beta chain) was recovered during a study of Graves' ophthalmopathy and Graves' hyperthyroidism. Study as a whole: Peripheral blood collection took place at initial diagnosis, before any treatment.

Investigators amplified TCR beta CDR3 regions from RNA transcripts. After a first-round RT-PCR with HTBI primers, a second-round multiplex PCR was run. TCRdb reprocessed the multiplex PCR reads with MiXCR, giving one entry per CDR3 protein. The data hold 300,000 to 450,000 distinct CDR3 sequences, with about 17% observed a single time. Patients were left out if they had other autoimmune diseases, uncontrolled infections, pregnancy or lactation. The sample holds many counts of this clonotype. No antigen is known for it. Study-level findings and limits: Blood also held most thyroid clonotypes expanded above 0.001 frequency. Using 13 signatures, a model distinguished ophthalmopathy from stable hyperthyroidism, reaching just under 90% sensitivity and 81.08% specificity.

This receptor was taken from an adult woman with stable Graves' hyperthyroidism. Sequencing was performed on peripheral blood.

CDR3 amino acids: CASSLERRLGGGETQYF. As DNA, the CDR3 is TGTGCCAGCAGCTTAGAACGGCGGCTTGGCGGTGGAGAGACCCAGTACTTC. The chain joins TRBV7-2 to TRBJ2-5; no firm D call. The germline V gene has CDR1 SGHTA and CDR2 FQGNSA. CDR3 length: 17 amino acids. Trimming pared 1 base from V and 4 bases from J, leaving 19 bases between.